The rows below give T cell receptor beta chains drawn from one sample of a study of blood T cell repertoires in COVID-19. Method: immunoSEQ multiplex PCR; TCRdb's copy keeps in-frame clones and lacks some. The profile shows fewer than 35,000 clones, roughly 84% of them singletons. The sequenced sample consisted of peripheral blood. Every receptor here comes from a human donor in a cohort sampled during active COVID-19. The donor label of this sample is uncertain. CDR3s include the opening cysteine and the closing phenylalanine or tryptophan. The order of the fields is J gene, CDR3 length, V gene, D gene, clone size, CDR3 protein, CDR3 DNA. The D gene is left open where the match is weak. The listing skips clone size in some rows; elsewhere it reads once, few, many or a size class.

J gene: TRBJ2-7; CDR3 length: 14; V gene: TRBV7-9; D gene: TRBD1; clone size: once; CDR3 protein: CASSSYRGSYEQYF; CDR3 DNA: TGTGCCAGCAGCTCCTACAGGGGGTCCTACGAGCAGTACTTC
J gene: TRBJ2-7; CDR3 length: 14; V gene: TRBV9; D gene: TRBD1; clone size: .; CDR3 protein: CASSGTGMSYEQYF; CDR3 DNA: TGTGCCAGTTCCGGGACAGGCATGTCCTACGAGCAGTACTTC
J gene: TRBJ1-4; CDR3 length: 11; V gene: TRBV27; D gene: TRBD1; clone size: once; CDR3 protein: CASNDRGKLFF; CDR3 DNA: TGTGCCAGCAATGACAGGGGAAAACTGTTTTTT
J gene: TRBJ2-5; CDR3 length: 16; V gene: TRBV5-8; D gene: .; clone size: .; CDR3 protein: CASSSPGLGLMWTQYF; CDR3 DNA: TGTGCCAGCAGCTCCCCGGGACTGGGCTTAATGTGGACCCAGTACTTC
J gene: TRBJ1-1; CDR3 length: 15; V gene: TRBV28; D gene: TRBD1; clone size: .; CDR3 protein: CASSLTRQGGAEAFF; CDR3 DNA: TGTGCCAGCAGTTTAACCCGACAGGGGGGGGCTGAAGCTTTCTTT
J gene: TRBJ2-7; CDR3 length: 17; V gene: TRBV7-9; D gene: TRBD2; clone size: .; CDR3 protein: CASSLNPSGGSLYEQYF; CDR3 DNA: TGTGCCAGCAGCTTAAATCCTAGCGGGGGGTCTCTCTACGAGCAGTACTTC
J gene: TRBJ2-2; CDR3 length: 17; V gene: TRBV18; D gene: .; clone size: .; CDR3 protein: CASSPQSTAANTGELFF; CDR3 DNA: TGTGCCAGCTCACCACAGTCGACAGCCGCGAACACCGGGGAGCTGTTTTTT
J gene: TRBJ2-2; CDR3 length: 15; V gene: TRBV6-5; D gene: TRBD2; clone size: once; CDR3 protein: CASRAGGTNTGELFF; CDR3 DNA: TGTGCCAGCCGCGCGGGGGGAACGAACACCGGGGAGCTGTTTTTT
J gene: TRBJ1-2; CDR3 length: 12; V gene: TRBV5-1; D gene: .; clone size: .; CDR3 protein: CASSLDIYGYTF; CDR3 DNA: TGCGCCAGCAGCTTGGACATTTATGGCTACACCTTC
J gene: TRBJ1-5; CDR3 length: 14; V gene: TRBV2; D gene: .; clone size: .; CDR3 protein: CASSSEGGHQPQHF; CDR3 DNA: TGTGCCAGCAGTTCAGAGGGGGGGCACCAGCCCCAGCATTTT
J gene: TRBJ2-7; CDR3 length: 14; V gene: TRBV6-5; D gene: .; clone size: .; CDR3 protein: CASRADSNVYEQYF; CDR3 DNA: TGTGCCAGCCGCGCGGATTCGAACGTCTACGAGCAGTACTTC
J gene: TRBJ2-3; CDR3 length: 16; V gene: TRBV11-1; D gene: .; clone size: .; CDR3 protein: CASSQVSAQHTDTQYF; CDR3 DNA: TGTGCCAGCAGCCAAGTTTCTGCTCAACACACAGATACGCAGTATTTT
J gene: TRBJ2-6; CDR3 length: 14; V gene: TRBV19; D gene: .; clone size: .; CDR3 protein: CATKQSSGANVLTF; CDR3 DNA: TGTGCCACTAAACAGAGCTCTGGGGCCAACGTCCTGACTTTC
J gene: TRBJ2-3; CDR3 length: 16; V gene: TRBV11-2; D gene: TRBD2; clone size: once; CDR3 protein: CASSSLLAGRTDTQYF; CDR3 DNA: TGTGCCAGCAGCTCCCTTCTAGCGGGGCGCACAGATACGCAGTATTTT
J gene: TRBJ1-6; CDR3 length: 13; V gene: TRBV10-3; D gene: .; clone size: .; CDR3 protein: CASLDRDNSPLHF; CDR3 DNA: TGTGCCAGCCTGGACAGAGATAATTCACCCCTCCACTTT
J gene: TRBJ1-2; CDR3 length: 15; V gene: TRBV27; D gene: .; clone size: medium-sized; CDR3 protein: CASSTHREGLYGYTF; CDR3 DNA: TGTGCCAGCAGTACCCACAGGGAGGGACTCTATGGCTACACCTTC